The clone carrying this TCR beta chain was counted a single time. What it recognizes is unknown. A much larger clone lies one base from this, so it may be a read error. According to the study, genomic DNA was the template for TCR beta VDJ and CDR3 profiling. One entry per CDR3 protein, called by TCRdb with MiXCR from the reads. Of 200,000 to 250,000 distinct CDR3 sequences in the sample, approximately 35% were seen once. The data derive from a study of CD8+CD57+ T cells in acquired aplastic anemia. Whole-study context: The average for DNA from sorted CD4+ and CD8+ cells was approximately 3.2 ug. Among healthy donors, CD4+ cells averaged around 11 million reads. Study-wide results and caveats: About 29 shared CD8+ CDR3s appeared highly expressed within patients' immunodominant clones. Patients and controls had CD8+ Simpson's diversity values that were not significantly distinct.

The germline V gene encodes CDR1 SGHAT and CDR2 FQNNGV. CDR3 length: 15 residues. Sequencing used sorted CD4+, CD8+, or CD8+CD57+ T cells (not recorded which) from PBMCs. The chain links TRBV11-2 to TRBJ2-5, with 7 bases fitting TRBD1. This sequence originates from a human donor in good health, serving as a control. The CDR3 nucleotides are TGTGCCAGCAGCTTAGTCAAGGGGGCTGGGGAGACCCCGTACTTC. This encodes CASSLVKGAGETPYF.